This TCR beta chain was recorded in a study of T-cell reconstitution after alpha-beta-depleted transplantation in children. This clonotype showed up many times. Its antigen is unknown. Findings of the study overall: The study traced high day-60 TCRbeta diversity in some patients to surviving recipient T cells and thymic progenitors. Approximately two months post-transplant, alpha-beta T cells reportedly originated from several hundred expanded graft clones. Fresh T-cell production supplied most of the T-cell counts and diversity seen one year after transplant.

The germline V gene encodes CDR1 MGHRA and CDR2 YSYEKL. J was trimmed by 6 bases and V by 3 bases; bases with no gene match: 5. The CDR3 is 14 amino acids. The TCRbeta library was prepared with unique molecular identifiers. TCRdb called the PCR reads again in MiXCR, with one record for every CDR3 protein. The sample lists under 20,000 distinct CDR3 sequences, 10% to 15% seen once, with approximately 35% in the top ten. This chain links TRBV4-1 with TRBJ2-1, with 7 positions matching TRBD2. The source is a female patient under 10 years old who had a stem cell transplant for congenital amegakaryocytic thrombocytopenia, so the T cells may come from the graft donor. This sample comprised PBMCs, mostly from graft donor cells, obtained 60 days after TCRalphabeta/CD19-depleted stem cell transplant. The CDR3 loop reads CASSHRTSRNEQFF. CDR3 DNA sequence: TGCGCCAGCAGCCATAGGACTAGTCGCAATGAGCAGTTCTTC.